This T cell receptor beta chain appears in the sequencing data of a study of technical replicates of blood from several donors. Method: immunoSEQ multiplex PCR; TCRdb's copy keeps in-frame clones and lacks some. Here the sample spans some 62,000 clones, around 87% being singletons. This CDR3 spans 15 amino acids. V was pared by 3 bases and J by 6 bases, with 9 bases of the junction left unmatched. Germline-derived CDR1 and CDR2 are KGHSH and LQKENI. This clonotype originated in a human donor in good health. Some clones in this sample may be carry-over from other donors' samples. This rearrangement joins TRBV18 to TRBJ2-7, with 9 bases lining up with TRBD1. The sample consisted of PBMCs. The CDR3 sequence: CASSPPGQGSREQYF. The CDR3 bases are TGTGCCAGCTCACCTCCGGGACAGGGATCCCGCGAGCAGTACTTC.